Listed below are T cell receptor beta chains from one sample, sequenced in a study of tumor and adjacent non-tumor tissue in lung cancer. TCRdb ran MiXCR on the multiplex PCR reads and lists one entry per CDR3 protein. This sample has some 80,000 distinct CDR3 sequences, with more than 80% found just once. The specimen was distant non-tumor lung tissue. Source of these receptors: a man in his sixties with non-small cell lung cancer. The CDR3 runs from the conserved cysteine through the conserved F or W. A D gene is named only where the DNA matches it firmly. Size is omitted from some rows. Given values are once, few, many or a class for expanded clones.

abundance,len,d_gene,j_gene,v_gene,CDR3aa,CDR3nt
-,14,-,TRBJ2-7,TRBV20-1,CNAKITRDPYEQYF,TGCAATGCTAAGATAACAAGAGACCCCTATGAGCAGTACTTC
-,15,-,TRBJ1-6,TRBV11-2,CACSLGGDNNSRLHF,TGTGCCTGCAGTTTAGGAGGGGACAATAATTCACGCCTCCACTTT
-,14,-,TRBJ1-1,TRBV6-1,CANSEDRGDNEAFF,TGTGCCAACAGTGAAGACAGAGGCGACAATGAAGCTTTCTTT
-,14,-,TRBJ1-5,TRBV20-1,CSAMRGGANQFQHF,TGCAGTGCCATGAGGGGCGGGGCGAATCAGTTCCAGCATTTT
-,19,-,TRBJ2-6,TRBV11-2,CVSSSVPKDSPSGANVLTF,TGTGTCAGCAGCTCAGTTCCAAAGGACAGCCCCTCTGGGGCCAACGTCCTGACTTTC
-,17,TRBD2,TRBJ2-1,TRBV6-2/TRBV6-3,CAICYSLGAGGMNEQFF,TGTGCCATCTGTTACTCCCTGGGAGCGGGAGGCATGAATGAGCAGTTCTTC
-,15,TRBD2,TRBJ2-1,TRBV6-1,CASIALAVTLNEQFF,TGTGCCAGCATTGCTCTAGCGGTAACCCTCAATGAGCAGTTCTTC
-,17,TRBD2,TRBJ2-6,TRBV6-5,CASSLAGASSWAKVLTF,TGTGCCAGCAGCCTAGCGGGAGCCAGCTCTTGGGCCAAAGTCCTAACTTTC
-,13,-,TRBJ1-1,TRBV11-2,CASSLVGVLGGFF,TGTGCCAGCAGCTTAGTTGGGGTCTTGGGGGGTTTCTTT
-,15,-,TRBJ2-3,TRBV6-1,CTNSENPRGTDTQYF,TGTACCAACAGTGAAAACCCCCGGGGAACAGATACGCAGTATTTT
-,16,-,TRBJ1-3,TRBV13,CASSLDPAGVGNTIYF,TGTGCCAGTAGCTTAGACCCCGCAGGGGTAGGGAACACCATATATTTT
few,14,-,TRBJ2-7,TRBV20-1,CSARESGDTYERYF,TGCAGTGCTAGAGAGTCAGGGGATACCTATGAGCGGTACTTC
-,16,-,TRBJ2-7,TRBV11-2,CANSLEVVASPRQQSF,TGTGCCAACAGCTTAGAGGTGGTGGCGTCCCCGAGGCAGCAGTCCTTT
-,16,TRBD2,TRBJ2-3,TRBV7-9,CASNFSLASRTDTQYF,TGTGCCAGCAACTTTTCACTAGCGAGCAGAACAGATACGCAGTATTTT
-,14,TRBD2,TRBJ2-1,TRBV20-1,CSAESGRVSNEQFF,TGTAGTGCCGAAAGCGGGAGGGTCTCCAATGAGCAGTTCTTC
many,12,-,TRBJ2-5,TRBV20-1,CSAIWGKETQYF,TGCAGTGCCATTTGGGGCAAAGAGACCCAGTACTTC
-,19,-,TRBJ2-4,TRBV20-1,CSDRAVDRALQVAKSIRYF,TGCAGTGATAGAGCCGTCGACCGGGCCCTACAGGTGGCCAAAAGCATTCGGTACTTC
-,13,TRBD1,TRBJ1-2,TRBV6-4,CASSEQTGNGYTF,TGTGCCAGCAGTGAACAGACAGGGAATGGCTACACCTTC
-,13,TRBD2,TRBJ2-3,TRBV29-1,CSGLAHGTDAQYF,TGCAGCGGACTAGCACACGGCACAGATGCGCAGTATTTT
-,12,-,TRBJ1-3,TRBV11-3,CVSSLGANTIYF,TGTGTCAGCAGCCTTGGAGCAAACACCATATATTTT
-,14,-,TRBJ2-5,TRBV11-2,CASSSVQIQDTQYF,TGTGCCAGCAGCTCTGTACAGATCCAAGATACCCAGTACTTC
-,16,TRBD2,TRBJ2-7,TRBV11-2,CASSFQSGRGSYEQYF,TGTGCCAGCAGCTTTCAAAGCGGGAGGGGTTCCTACGAGCAGTACTTC
-,15,-,TRBJ1-6,TRBV11-2,CASSLVGDNNSPLHF,TGTGCCAGTAGCTTAGTAGGAGACAATAATTCACCCCTCCACTTT
-,16,-,TRBJ1-6,TRBV12-3/TRBV12-4,CASSLGTTRGSSPLHF,TGTGCCAGCAGTTTGGGGACCACCAGGGGTAGTTCACCCCTCCACTTT
-,15,TRBD2,TRBJ2-5,TRBV4-3,CASTQDLRGVETQYF,TGCGCCAGCACCCAAGATCTACGGGGGGTAGAGACCCAGTACTTC
once,12,TRBD2,TRBJ2-5,TRBV20-1,CSSHTGGETKYF,TGCAGTTCTCACACGGGGGGAGAGACCAAGTACTTC
-,14,-,TRBJ1-5,TRBV20-1,CSALVRDWDQPQHF,TGCAGTGCTCTAGTCCGGGACTGGGATCAGCCCCAGCATTTT
-,15,-,TRBJ1-5,TRBV6-5,CASSYLQESNQPQHF,TGTGCCAGTAGTTACCTACAGGAAAGTAATCAGCCCCAGCATTTT
-,13,TRBD1,TRBJ2-1,TRBV11-3,CASSLGLGTGLFF,TGTGCCAGCAGCCTAGGTCTAGGGACAGGTCTGTTCTTC
-,14,-,TRBJ2-1,TRBV6-5,CASRLVGGWHEQFF,TGTGCCAGCAGACTAGTTGGAGGGTGGCATGAGCAGTTCTTC
medium-sized,13,-,TRBJ1-6,TRBV11-3,CASSPGINSPLHF,TGTGCCAGCAGCCCTGGGATTAATTCACCCCTCCACTTT
once,17,TRBD2,TRBJ2-1,TRBV11-3,CASSLYRLAGVGNEQLF,TGTGCCAGCAGCTTATATCGACTAGCGGGAGTGGGTAATGAGCAGCTCTTC
-,14,-,TRBJ1-2,TRBV20-1,CSTQGQGRNYGYTF,TGCAGTACCCAGGGTCAGGGAAGAAATTATGGCTACACCTTC
-,12,-,TRBJ1-2,TRBV12-3/TRBV12-4,CASSLGGCGYTF,TGTGCCAGCAGTTTAGGGGGCTGCGGCTACACCTTC
-,14,-,TRBJ1-1,TRBV5-4,CASSSGDTLEGAFF,TGTGCCAGCAGCTCGGGCGACACCTTAGAAGGAGCTTTCTTT
-,13,-,TRBJ1-1,TRBV11-2,CASSMQGGRESFF,TGTGCCAGCAGCATGCAAGGAGGTCGTGAATCTTTCTTT
many,16,TRBD2,TRBJ2-3,TRBV6-5,CASSYSRGSGKDTQYF,TGTGCCAGCAGTTACTCAAGAGGTAGCGGGAAGGATACGCAGTATTTT
-,15,TRBD1,TRBJ2-5,TRBV11-1,CARSAFDRGKETQCF,TGTGCAAGAAGCGCCTTCGACAGGGGGAAAGAGACCCAGTGCTTC
-,16,-,TRBJ2-7,TRBV11-2,CASSSRTAGSVHEQYF,TGTGCCAGCAGCTCGAGAACAGCAGGGAGTGTCCACGAGCAGTACTTC
-,15,-,TRBJ2-3,TRBV6-1,CASSENPRGTNTRYF,TGTGCCAGCAGTGAAAACCCCCGGGGAACAAATACGCGGTATTTT
-,15,-,TRBJ2-1,TRBV11-1,CVSSSPSWGMNEQFF,TGTGTCAGCAGTTCCCCTAGCTGGGGGATGAATGAGCAGTTCTTC
-,15,TRBD1,TRBJ2-1,TRBV6-1,CASSDAGQEVNEQFF,TGTGCCAGTAGTGATGCGGGACAGGAGGTCAATGAGCAGTTCTTC
many,14,-,TRBJ1-2,TRBV29-1,CSVLPTGLNYGYTF,TGCAGCGTCCTCCCCACAGGTCTTAACTATGGCTACACCTTC
few,12,-,TRBJ2-7,TRBV6-2/TRBV6-3,CASSWRVYEQYF,TGTGCCAGCAGTTGGAGAGTTTACGAACAGTACTTC
-,15,-,TRBJ2-1,TRBV6-6,CASSWVGGAYNEQFF,TGTGCCAGTAGTTGGGTCGGGGGTGCCTACAATGAGCAGTTCTTC
-,13,-,TRBJ2-7,TRBV11-3,CASSPRRPYDLYF,TGTGCCAGCAGCCCCCGGAGGCCCTACGACCTGTACTTC
-,16,-,TRBJ2-1,TRBV11-2,CASRQAEGTGLTEQFF,TGTGCCAGCAGACAAGCAGAGGGGACGGGACTGACTGAGCAGTTCTTC